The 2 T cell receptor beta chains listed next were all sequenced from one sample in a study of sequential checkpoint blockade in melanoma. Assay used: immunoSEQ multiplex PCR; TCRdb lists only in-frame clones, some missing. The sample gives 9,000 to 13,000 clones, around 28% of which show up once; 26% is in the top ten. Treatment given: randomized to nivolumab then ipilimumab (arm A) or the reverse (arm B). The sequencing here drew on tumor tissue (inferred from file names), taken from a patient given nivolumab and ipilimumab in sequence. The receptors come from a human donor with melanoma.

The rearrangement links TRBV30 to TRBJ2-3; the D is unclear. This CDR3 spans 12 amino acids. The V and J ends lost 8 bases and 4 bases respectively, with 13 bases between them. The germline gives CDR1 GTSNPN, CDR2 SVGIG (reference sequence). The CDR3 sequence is CAGAQPADTQYF. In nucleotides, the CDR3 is TGTGCCGGCGCGCAGCCCGCAGATACGCAGTATTTT.

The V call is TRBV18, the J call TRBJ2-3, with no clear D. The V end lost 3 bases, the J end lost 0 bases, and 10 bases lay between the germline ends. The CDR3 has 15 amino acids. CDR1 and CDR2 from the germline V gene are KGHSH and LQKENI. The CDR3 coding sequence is TGTGCCAGCTCACCTCAGGAGACAAGCACAGATACGCAGTATTTT. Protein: CASSPQETSTDTQYF.